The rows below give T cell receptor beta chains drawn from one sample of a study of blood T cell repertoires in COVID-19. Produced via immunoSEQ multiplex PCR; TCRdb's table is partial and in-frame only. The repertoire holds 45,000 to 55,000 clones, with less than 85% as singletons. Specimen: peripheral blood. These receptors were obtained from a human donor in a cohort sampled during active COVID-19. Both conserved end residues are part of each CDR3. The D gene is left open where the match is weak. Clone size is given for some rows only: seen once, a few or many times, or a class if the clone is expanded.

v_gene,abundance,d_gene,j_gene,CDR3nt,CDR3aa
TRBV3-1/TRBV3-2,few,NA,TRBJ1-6,TGTGCCAGCAGCATTAGAGTGAGGGGGATCACCCTCCACTTT,CASSIRVRGITLHF
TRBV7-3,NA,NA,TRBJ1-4,TGTGCCAGCAGCTACCCCACAGCAACTAATGAAAAACTGTTTTTT,CASSYPTATNEKLFF
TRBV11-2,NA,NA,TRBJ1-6,TGTGCCAGCAGCTTAGTAGGCGGTTCGGGTAATTCACCCCTCCACTTT,CASSLVGGSGNSPLHF
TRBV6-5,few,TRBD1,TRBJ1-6,TGTGCCAGCAGTCGGGACAGGGATTCACCCCTCCACTTT,CASSRDRDSPLHF
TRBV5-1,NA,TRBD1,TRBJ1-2,TGCGCCAGCAGCTTAGGGACAGGGACGTTGGGCTACACCTTC,CASSLGTGTLGYTF
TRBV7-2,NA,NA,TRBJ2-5,TGTGCCAGCAGCTTGAATAGAGAGACCCAGTACTTC,CASSLNRETQYF
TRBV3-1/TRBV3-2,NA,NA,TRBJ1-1,TGTGCCAGCAGCCAGATCCAGGCGAACACTGAAGCTTTCTTT,CASSQIQANTEAFF
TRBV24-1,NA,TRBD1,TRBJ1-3,TGTGCCACCAGTGGACAGGGCATCGGAAACACCATATATTTT,CATSGQGIGNTIYF
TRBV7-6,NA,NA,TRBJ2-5,TGTGCCAGCAGCTTCATGGGTTGGGAGTTACGAGAGACCCAGTACTTC,CASSFMGWELRETQYF
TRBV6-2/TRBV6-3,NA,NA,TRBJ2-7,TGTGCCAGCAGTTACGAGGTGAACTCCTACGAGCAGTACTTC,CASSYEVNSYEQYF
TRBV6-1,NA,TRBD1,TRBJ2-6,TGTGCCAGCAGTGCGGGACAGGGGGCGAAAGGGGCCAACGTCCTGACTTTC,CASSAGQGAKGANVLTF
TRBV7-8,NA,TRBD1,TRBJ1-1,TGTGCCAGCAGCTTGGGAGCCACAGGGGGGAACACTGAAGCTTTCTTT,CASSLGATGGNTEAFF
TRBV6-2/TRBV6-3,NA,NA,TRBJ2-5,TGTGCCAGCAGTTACGAGGCTAGAACCGAGACCCAGTACTTC,CASSYEARTETQYF
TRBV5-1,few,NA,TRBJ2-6,TGCGCCAGCAGCTTGGCCGGGGGTGCCGGGGCCAACGTCCTGACTTTC,CASSLAGGAGANVLTF
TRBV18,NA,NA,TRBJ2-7,TGTGCCAGCTCACCACCGGGCAACCCCCACGAGCAGTACTTC,CASSPPGNPHEQYF
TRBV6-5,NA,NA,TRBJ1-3,TGTGCCAGCAGTTTAGGACAGATCTCTGGAAACACCATATATTTT,CASSLGQISGNTIYF
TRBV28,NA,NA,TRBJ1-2,TGTGCCAGCAGTTTGGGGCAGGCCGCTAGAGGCTACACCTTC,CASSLGQAARGYTF
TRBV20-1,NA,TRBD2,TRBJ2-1,TGCAGTGCTAGTCAGAAGCGGGGAACCTACAATGAGCAGTTCTTC,CSASQKRGTYNEQFF
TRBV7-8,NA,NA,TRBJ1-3,TGTGCCAGCAGCTTAGAAGGGGGGGCGCATGGAAACACCATATATTTT,CASSLEGGAHGNTIYF
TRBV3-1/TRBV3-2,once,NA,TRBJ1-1,TGTGCCAGCACCACTCTAGCGGGTACTGAAGCTTTCTTT,CASTTLAGTEAFF
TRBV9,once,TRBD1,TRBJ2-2,TGTGCCAGCAGCGTAGAGACAGGGGACACCGGGGAGCTGTTTTTT,CASSVETGDTGELFF
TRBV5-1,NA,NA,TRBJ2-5,TGCGCCAGCAGCTTGGATCCGACAGTCAAAGAGACCCAGTACTTC,CASSLDPTVKETQYF
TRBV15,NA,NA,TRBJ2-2,TGTGCCACCAGCAGAGCGTCAGAGAACACCGGGGAGCTGTTTTTT,CATSRASENTGELFF
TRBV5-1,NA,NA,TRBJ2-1,TGCGCCAGCAGCTCAGCGGTGAGCTCCTACAATGAGCAGTTCTTC,CASSSAVSSYNEQFF
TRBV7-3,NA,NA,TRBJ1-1,TGTGCCAGCAGCTTAAATCAGGGAGGGATGAACACTGAAGCTTTCTTT,CASSLNQGGMNTEAFF
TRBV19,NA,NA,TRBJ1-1,TGTGCCAGTAGTTTACGCAGGGTCGGCACTGAAGCTTTCTTT,CASSLRRVGTEAFF
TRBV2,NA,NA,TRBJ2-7,TGTGCCAGCAGTAGGCGGATCTACGAGCAGTACTTC,CASSRRIYEQYF
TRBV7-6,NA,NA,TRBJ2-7,TGTGCCAGCAGCTTAGCGGCCAGCTCCTACGAGCAGTACTTC,CASSLAASSYEQYF
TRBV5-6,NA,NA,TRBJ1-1,TGTGCCAGCAGCTTGAGCAATGTACGAGCTGAAGCTTTCTTT,CASSLSNVRAEAFF
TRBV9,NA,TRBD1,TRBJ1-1,TGTGCCAGCAGCGCGACAGGGGGCACTGAAGCTTTCTTT,CASSATGGTEAFF
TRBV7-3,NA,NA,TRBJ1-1,TGTGCCAGCAGCTTAGGCCCGGGGAACACTGAAGCTTTCTTT,CASSLGPGNTEAFF
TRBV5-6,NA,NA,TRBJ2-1,TGTGCCAGCAGCTCCCCCCCCCAGGGCAGGAATGAGCAGTTCTTC,CASSSPPQGRNEQFF
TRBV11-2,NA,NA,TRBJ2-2,TGTGCCAGCAGCTTAGTCGGCAGGACGAACACCGGGGAGCTGTTTTTT,CASSLVGRTNTGELFF
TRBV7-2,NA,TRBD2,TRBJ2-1,TGTGCCAGCAGCTATAGGGCTAGCGGGACGAGCTCCTACAATGAGCAGTTCTTC,CASSYRASGTSSYNEQFF
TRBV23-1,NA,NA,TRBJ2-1,TGCGCCAGCAGTCCCTACTCGTACAATGAGCAGTTCTTC,CASSPYSYNEQFF
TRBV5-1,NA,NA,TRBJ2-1,TGCGCCAGCAGCTTGAACCTAGCAACTGAGCAGTTCTTC,CASSLNLATEQFF
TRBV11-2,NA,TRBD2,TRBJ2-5,TGTGCCAGCTCCCTGGAGCGGGGGGGCCGCACGGAGACCCAGTACTTC,CASSLERGGRTETQYF
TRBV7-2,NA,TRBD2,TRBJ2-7,TGTGCCAGCAGCTCTCAGCCGGGGGGCTACGAGCAGTACTTC,CASSSQPGGYEQYF
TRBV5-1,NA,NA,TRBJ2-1,TGCGCCAGCAGCCCCGACGGACAGTCCTACAATGAGCAGTTCTTC,CASSPDGQSYNEQFF
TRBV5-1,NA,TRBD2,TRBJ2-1,TGCGCCAGCAGCTGGTTTAGCGGGGCATACAATGAGCAGTTCTTC,CASSWFSGAYNEQFF